These T cell receptor beta chains were read from a single sample in a study of shared clonotypes between healthy human individuals. Profiling relied on immunoSEQ multiplex PCR, and the TCRdb table lists in-frame clones only, not all of them. The data contain more than 150,000 clones, 66% of them singletons. Sequenced: memory CD4+ T cells sorted from blood. Receptors were obtained from a man aged 25 to 40 in good health. CDR3s include the opening cysteine and the closing phenylalanine or tryptophan. The D gene is left open where the match is weak. The listing skips clone size in some rows; elsewhere it reads once, few, many or a size class.

>NA|TRBV7-2|NA|TRBJ1-2
TGTGCCAGCAGCTTGGGTTCGGGGGTTGGCTACACCTTC
CASSLGSGVGYTF
>NA|TRBV30|NA|TRBJ1-4
TGTGCCTGGAGTGAGGAATCGCGGGGTGAAAAACTGTTTTTT
CAWSEESRGEKLFF
>NA|TRBV11-2|NA|TRBJ2-7
TGTGCCAGCAGCTTAGGGTTGGGAGAAGGCGACGAGCAGTACTTC
CASSLGLGEGDEQYF
>NA|TRBV4-1|NA|TRBJ1-1
TGCGCCAGCAGCCACCAGTCGGGCGGTAACACTGAAGCTTTCTTT
CASSHQSGGNTEAFF
>few|TRBV5-6|NA|TRBJ2-7
TGTGCCAGCAGCTTGATCGGGGTATCGAAGAACGAGCAGTACTTC
CASSLIGVSKNEQYF
>NA|TRBV5-4|TRBD2|TRBJ2-6
TGTGCCAGCAGGGGGAGGGGCTCTGGGGCCAACGTCCTGACTTTC
CASRGRGSGANVLTF
>few|TRBV5-1|TRBD2|TRBJ2-5
TGCGCCAGCAGCCCCCAACCGACTAGCGGGAGTGGGGAGACCCAGTACTTC
CASSPQPTSGSGETQYF
>NA|TRBV28|NA|TRBJ1-5
TGTGCCAGCAGTTCAGGACAGATCCAGCCCCAGCATTTT
CASSSGQIQPQHF
>NA|TRBV15|TRBD2|TRBJ2-1
TGTGCCACCAGTAACGAGATCAAGCGGGAGAGTGAGCAGTTCTTC
CATSNEIKRESEQFF
>NA|TRBV6-5|NA|TRBJ2-7
TGTGCCAGCAGTTACCGTAAGGCGGGCGAGCAGTACTTC
CASSYRKAGEQYF
>few|TRBV30|NA|TRBJ2-5
TGTGCCTGGAGTGAACCGGCGAGAACCCAGTACTTC
CAWSEPARTQYF
>few|TRBV5-4|NA|TRBJ2-3
TGTGCCACCTCTCAGGGAGCAACTAGCACAGATACGCAGTATTTT
CATSQGATSTDTQYF
>once|TRBV7-2|NA|TRBJ1-1
TGTGCCAGCAGACCGGGGTCTACTGAAGCTTTCTTT
CASRPGSTEAFF
>NA|TRBV4-3|NA|TRBJ2-1
TGCGCCAGCAGCGCTAGACAGGCCGCCTACAATGAGCAGTTCTTC
CASSARQAAYNEQFF
>NA|TRBV20-1|NA|TRBJ1-1
TGCAGTGCTAGTAGAACCCTGGAAGCTTTCTTT
CSASRTLEAFF
>many|TRBV6-1|TRBD1|TRBJ2-1
TGTGCCAGCATAGTAGGGACAGGACAAAACAATGAGCAGTTCTTC
CASIVGTGQNNEQFF
>NA|TRBV2|TRBD1|TRBJ1-3
TGTGCCAGCAGTGAAATGTGGGGGACAGGGGCTGGAAACACCATATATTTT
CASSEMWGTGAGNTIYF
>NA|TRBV5-1|NA|TRBJ2-5
TGCGCCAGCAGCACACGGGAGCCCGCCTCAGAGACCCAGTACTTC
CASSTREPASETQYF
>NA|TRBV6-5|NA|TRBJ2-7
TGTGCCAGCAGTTACCATTCGATAGGGGGTTCCTACGAGCAGTACTTC
CASSYHSIGGSYEQYF
>NA|TRBV27|NA|TRBJ1-5
TGTGCCAGCAGCCTCAGGGGATACCAGGATCAGCCCCAGCATTTT
CASSLRGYQDQPQHF
>NA|TRBV5-5|TRBD2|TRBJ2-3
TGTGCCAGCAGCTCCGACTCAGCGGGGCCAGATACGCAGTATTTT
CASSSDSAGPDTQYF
>NA|TRBV29-1|NA|TRBJ2-1
TGCAGCGTTGACCAGGTAGGGACCTACAATGAGCAGTTCTTC
CSVDQVGTYNEQFF